The clone carrying this T cell receptor (beta chain) is medium-sized by share. The CDR3 is 15 residues long. Germline CDR1 reads SEHNR; CDR2 reads FQNEAQ (reference sequence). Trimming at V came to 5 bases and at J to 0 bases, leaving 6 bases not matched to a gene. Profiling relied on immunoSEQ multiplex PCR, and the TCRdb table lists in-frame clones only, not all of them. In the table there are roughly 23,000 clones, 35% to 50% of which are singletons. The record originates from a study of graft-versus-host responses after intestinal transplantation. Whole-study findings and limits: Marrow from the recipient contained GvH clones, some of which had appeared first in ileum or blood. Where graft-donor T cell macrochimerism was present, patients had high graft-versus-host to host-versus-graft clonal ratios in allografts.

Plating combined 200,000 CFSE-labeled responder cells with 200,000 irradiated, violet-dye-labeled stimulator cells. This TCR came from a human patient who was an organ donor for intestinal transplantation. The chain is built from TRBV7-9 and TRBJ1-1; TRBD1 agrees at 7 bases. Sequenced here: alloreactive CD8+ T cells from a mixed lymphocyte reaction culture, sampled before transplantation. The sample's subset: CFSE-low proliferating T cells sorted from roughly 6-day pre-transplant mixed lymphocyte reaction (GvH or HvG direction). The CDR3 is CASSALTGLNTEAFF. The CDR3 nucleotides read TGTGCCAGCAGCGCTCTGACAGGGTTGAACACTGAAGCTTTCTTT.